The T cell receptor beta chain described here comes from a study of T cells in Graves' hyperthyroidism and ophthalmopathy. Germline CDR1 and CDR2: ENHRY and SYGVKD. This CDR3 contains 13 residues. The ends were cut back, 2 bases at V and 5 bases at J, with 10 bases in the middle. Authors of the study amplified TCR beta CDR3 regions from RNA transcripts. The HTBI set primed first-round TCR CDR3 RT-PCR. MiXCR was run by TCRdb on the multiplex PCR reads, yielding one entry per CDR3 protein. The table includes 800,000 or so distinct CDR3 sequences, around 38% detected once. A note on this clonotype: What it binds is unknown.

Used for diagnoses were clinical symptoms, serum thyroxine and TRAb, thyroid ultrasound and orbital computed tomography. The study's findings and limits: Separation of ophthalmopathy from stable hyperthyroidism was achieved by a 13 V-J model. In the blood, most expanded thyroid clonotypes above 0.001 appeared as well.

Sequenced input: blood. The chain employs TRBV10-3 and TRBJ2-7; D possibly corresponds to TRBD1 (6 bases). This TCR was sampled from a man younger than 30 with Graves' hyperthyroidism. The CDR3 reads CAISEGQTHEQYF. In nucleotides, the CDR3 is TGTGCCATCAGTGAGGGACAGACGCACGAGCAGTACTTC.